The following is a T cell receptor beta chain sequence with its context. What it binds is not known. The junction departs from the called germline gene at one end, perhaps through a read error. Data came from immunoSEQ multiplex PCR; TCRdb stores just in-frame clones and leaves some out. The sample yields about 57,000 clones, 78% seen once. This sample is part of a study of vaccination effects on CD4 cells after COVID-19. In the study overall: Researchers obtained post-vaccine samples at a median of 72 days past the second dose.

Notes on the study in general: Clones induced by infection and by vaccine showed marked clonal contraction late after vaccination.

Investigators separated out CD4+ T cells once around eleven days of culture had passed. The vaccine given was either BNT162b2 or mRNA-1273, in two doses. The length of the CDR3 is 12 residues. Germline assignment: CDR1 MNHNY and CDR2 SVGAGI (reference sequence). The source was CD4+ T cells from PBMCs cultured without peptide, collected after COVID-19 vaccination. The chain carries TRBV6-6 and TRBJ1-4; no firm D call. The source is a human donor who received a COVID-19 vaccine. CDR3 amino acids: CASSYSMDRWIF. The CDR3 region has the DNA TGTGCCAGCAGTTACTCGATGGACCGTTGGATTTTT.